This entry is about one TCR beta chain. Germline lookup yields CDR1 SGHDT and CDR2 YYEEEE. This CDR3 has 19 residues. V was pared by 4 bases and J by 1 base, with 25 bases between. Autoimmune disease history or systemic immunosuppression meant exclusion. The sample belongs to a study of OX40 agonist ivuxolimab in advanced cancers. About the study: Patients' therapy was ivuxolimab, an antibody that acts as an agonist of OX40 (CD134).

Produced via immunoSEQ multiplex PCR; TCRdb's table is partial and in-frame only. The sample records approximately 66,000 clones, just over 85% being singletons. Sequenced material: CD4+ or CD8+ T cells sorted from blood, taken in a trial of the OX40 agonist ivuxolimab. The chain couples TRBV5-6 to TRBJ2-3, with a possible D match to TRBD2 (5 bases). The TCR sequence derives from an adult with an advanced solid tumor such as melanoma, head and neck, liver or kidney cancer. CDR3 nucleotide sequence: TGTGCCAGCAGCACTCACCTCCGGTTGCCTCGGGGAGGCACAGATACGCAGTATTTT. Its protein product is CASSTHLRLPRGGTDTQYF.